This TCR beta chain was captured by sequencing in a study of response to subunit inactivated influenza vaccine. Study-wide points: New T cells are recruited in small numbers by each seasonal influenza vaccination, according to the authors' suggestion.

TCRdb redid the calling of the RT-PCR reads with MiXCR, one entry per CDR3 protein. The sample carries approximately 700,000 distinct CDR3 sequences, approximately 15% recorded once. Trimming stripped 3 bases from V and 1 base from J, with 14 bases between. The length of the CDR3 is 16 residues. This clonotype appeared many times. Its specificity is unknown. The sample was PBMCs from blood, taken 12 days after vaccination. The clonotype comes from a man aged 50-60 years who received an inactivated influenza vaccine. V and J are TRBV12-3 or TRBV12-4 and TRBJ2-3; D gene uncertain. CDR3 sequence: CASSFGPDERTDTQYF. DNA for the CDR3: TGTGCCAGCAGTTTTGGACCAGACGAACGCACAGATACGCAGTATTTT.